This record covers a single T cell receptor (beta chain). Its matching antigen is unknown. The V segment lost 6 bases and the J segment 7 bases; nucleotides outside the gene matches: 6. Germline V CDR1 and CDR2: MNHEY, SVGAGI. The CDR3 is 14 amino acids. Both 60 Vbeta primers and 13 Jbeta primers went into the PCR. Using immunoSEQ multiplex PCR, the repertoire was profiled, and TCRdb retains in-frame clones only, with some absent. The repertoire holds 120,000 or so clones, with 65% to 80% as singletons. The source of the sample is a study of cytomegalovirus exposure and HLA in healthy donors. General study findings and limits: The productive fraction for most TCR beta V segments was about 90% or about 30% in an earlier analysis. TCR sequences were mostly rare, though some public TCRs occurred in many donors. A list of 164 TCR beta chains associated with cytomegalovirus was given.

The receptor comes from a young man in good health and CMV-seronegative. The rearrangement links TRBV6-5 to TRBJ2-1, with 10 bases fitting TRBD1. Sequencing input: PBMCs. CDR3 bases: TGTGCCAGCAGGGAAGACAGGGGGCCGAATGAGCAGTTCTTC. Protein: CASREDRGPNEQFF.